This TCR beta chain was captured by sequencing in a study of monozygotic twins with inflammatory bowel disease. There are 15 residues in the CDR3. CDR1 and CDR2 from the germline V gene are MGHRA and YSYEKL. The RNA usage for each TCR library was roughly 3,300 ng of total RNA. For each CDR3 protein, TCRdb gives one entry from its re-call of the 5' RACE reads, without DNA. Its table lists approximately 420,000 distinct CDR3 sequences. Sequenced input: blood. The chain is built from TRBV4-1 and TRBJ1-2; the D gene TCRdb calls, TRBD1, cannot be checked with no DNA. This receptor was identified in a human donor with ulcerative colitis or Crohn's disease, or a healthy co-twin of an affected twin (not recorded which). The CDR3: CASSQGTGGGYGYTF.